This TCR beta chain was captured by sequencing in a study of cytomegalovirus exposure and HLA in healthy donors. Study findings and constraints: Presence/absence analyses assumed roughly uniform sequencing depth across donors. There were some V segments, including TRBV6-2 and TRBV6-3, excluded as indistinguishable.

Amplification used 60 Vbeta primers and 13 Jbeta primers. Assay used: immunoSEQ multiplex PCR; TCRdb lists only in-frame clones, some missing. There are about 130,000 clones in the sample; around four fifths occur only once, and under 13% lies in the top ten. Of note for this clone: What it binds is not known.

The CDR3 loop spans 20 amino acids. The origin of this receptor is a man aged 25 to 45 in good health and CMV-seropositive. The chain combines TRBV21-1 with TRBJ2-7; TRBD1 is the table's D call, not checked against the DNA. TRBV21-1 is recorded as a pseudogene. The sequenced sample consisted of PBMCs. The CDR3 region is CASSNEGRASRTEISKEQYF. CDR3 nucleotides: TGTGCCAGCAGCAACGAGGGTCGGGCTTCGAGGACAGAGATTTCCAAGGAGCAGTACTTC.